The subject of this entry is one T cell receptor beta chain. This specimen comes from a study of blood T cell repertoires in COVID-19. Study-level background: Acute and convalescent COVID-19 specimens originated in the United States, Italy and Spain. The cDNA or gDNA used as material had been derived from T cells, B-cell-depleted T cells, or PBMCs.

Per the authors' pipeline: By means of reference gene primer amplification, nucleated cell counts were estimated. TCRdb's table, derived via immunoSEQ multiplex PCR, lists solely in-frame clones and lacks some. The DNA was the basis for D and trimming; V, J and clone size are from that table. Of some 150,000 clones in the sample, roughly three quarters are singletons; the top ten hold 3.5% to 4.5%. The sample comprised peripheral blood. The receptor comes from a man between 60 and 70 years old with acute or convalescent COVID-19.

The CDR3 reads CSVRVQVEAFF. CDR3 coding DNA: TGCAGCGTTCGTGTACAGGTCGAAGCTTTCTTT. The chain uses TRBV29-1 and TRBJ1-1, with D possibly TRBD1 on 5 matching bases. The length of the CDR3 is 11 residues. The germline V and J ends were trimmed by 5 bases and 8 bases, with 12 bases remaining between them. Per the germline V gene, CDR1 is SQVTM and CDR2 is ANQGSEA.